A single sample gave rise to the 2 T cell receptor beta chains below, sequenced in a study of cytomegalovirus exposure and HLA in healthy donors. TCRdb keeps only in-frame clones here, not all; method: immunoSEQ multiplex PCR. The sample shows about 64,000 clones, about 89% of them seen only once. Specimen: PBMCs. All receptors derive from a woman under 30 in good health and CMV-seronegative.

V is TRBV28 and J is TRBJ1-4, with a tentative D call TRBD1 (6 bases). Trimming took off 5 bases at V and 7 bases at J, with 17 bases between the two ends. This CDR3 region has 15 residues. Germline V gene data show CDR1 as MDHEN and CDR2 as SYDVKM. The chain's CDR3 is CASSAQGGGGEKLFF. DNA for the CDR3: TGTGCCAGCAGTGCACAGGGAGGGGGTGGTGAAAAACTGTTTTTT.

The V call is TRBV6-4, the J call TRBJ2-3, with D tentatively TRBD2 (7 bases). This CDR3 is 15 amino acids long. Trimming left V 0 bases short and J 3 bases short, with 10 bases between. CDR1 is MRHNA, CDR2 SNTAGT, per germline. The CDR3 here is CASSDSRGGTDTQYF. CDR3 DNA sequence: TGTGCCAGCAGTGACTCGAGGGGGGGGACAGATACGCAGTATTTT.